Below, 19 T cell receptor beta chains from the same sample are listed, as sequenced in a study of blood T cell repertoires in COVID-19. The method was immunoSEQ multiplex PCR; TCRdb's version includes in-frame clones alone and lacks a portion of them. Here the sample spans about 52,000 clones, around 80% being singletons. Sequenced sample: peripheral blood. The receptors here all came from an elderly woman with COVID-19, enrolled during active disease.

The chain carries TRBV14 and TRBJ1-3; D remains ambiguous. Trimming took off 3 bases at V and 2 bases at J, with 8 bases between the two ends. The CDR3 consists of 14 residues. Per the germline V gene, CDR1 is SGHDN and CDR2 is FVKESK. For the CDR3, the DNA is TGTGCCAGCAGCCACCTCGGGGCTGGAAACACCATATATTTT. This codes for CASSHLGAGNTIYF.

This chain joins TRBV27 and TRBJ2-3, with 10 nucleotides matching TRBD1. The CDR3 consists of 18 residues. Germline values: CDR1 MNHEY, CDR2 SMNVEV (reference sequence). V dropped 2 bases and J dropped 2; count of bases not matched to a gene: 10. The CDR3 reads CASSLSFGTGVVTDTQYF. For the CDR3, the DNA is TGTGCCAGCAGTTTAAGTTTTGGGACAGGGGTTGTCACAGATACGCAGTATTTT.

This clone was observed once. The rearrangement uses TRBV5-1 and TRBJ1-4, with D perhaps TRBD1 (6 bases). CDR3 length: 15 residues. V lost 2 bases, J lost 7 bases, and 15 bases lay in between. CDR1 and CDR2 from the germline V gene are SGHRS and YFSETQ. The CDR3 loop is CASSFWGIRGEKLFF. The CDR3 region has the DNA TGCGCCAGCAGCTTTTGGGGGATCAGGGGTGAAAAACTGTTTTTT.

V is TRBV10-2 and J is TRBJ2-7; no clear D gene. V was cut by 10 bases and J by 0 bases, with 10 bases left in between. Germline V gives CDR1 WSHSY, CDR2 SAAADI. There are 12 residues in the CDR3. In DNA, the CDR3 is TGCGCCACCTACGGTAGCTCCTACGAGCAGTACTTC. It is translated as CATYGSSYEQYF.

This clone showed up just once. This chain uses TRBV2 with TRBJ2-7, with D uncertain. The CDR3 has 13 amino acids. V shed 5 bases and J shed 1 base, with 9 bases lying between them. Germline CDR1 reads SNHLY; CDR2 reads FYNNEI. The CDR3 region has the DNA TGTGCCAGCAGTTACCAGGTATCCTACGAGCAGTACTTC. Translation: CASSYQVSYEQYF.

J is TRBJ1-5 and V is TRBV5-5; TRBD1 is a possible D gene (5 bases). The length of the CDR3 is 18 residues. The germline V and J ends were trimmed by 0 bases and 0 bases, with 16 bases remaining between them. CDR1 is SGHKS and CDR2 is YYEKEE in the germline V gene (reference sequence). CDR3 in amino acids: CASSLEAVTEYSNQPQHF. As DNA, the CDR3 is TGTGCCAGCAGCTTGGAGGCTGTGACAGAATATAGCAATCAGCCCCAGCATTTT.

The chain employs TRBV12-3 or TRBV12-4 and TRBJ2-1; D not certain. This CDR3 is 13 amino acids long. With 1 base removed from V and 6 bases from J, the gap between germline ends came to 7 bases. CDR3 in DNA: TGTGCCAGCAGTTTAGACTACTCCAATGAGCAGTTCTTC. This encodes CASSLDYSNEQFF.

The chain links TRBV27 to TRBJ1-6; D uncertain. Trimming removed 6 bases at V and 6 bases at J, with 27 bases between. Germline CDR1 is MNHEY and CDR2 is SMNVEV (reference sequence). The CDR3 is 19 residues long. CDR3 coding DNA: TGTGCCAGCAGACCCTCGTGGCAGGTCATAACCGGGATTAATTCACCCCTCCACTTT. Translating it yields CASRPSWQVITGINSPLHF.

The V gene is TRBV5-1, the J gene TRBJ1-2, with 8 bases matching TRBD1. This CDR3 is 13 amino acids long. The germline V gene has CDR1 SGHRS and CDR2 YFSETQ. Trimming removed 5 bases from V and 7 bases from J; junction bases left unmatched: 7. The CDR3 region has the DNA TGCGCCAGCAGGCAACAGGGGGAGGGTGGCTACACCTTC. This gives the protein CASRQQGEGGYTF. Using reference TRBV5-1 and TRBJ1-2 for the parts outside the CDR3, the full variable domain is KAGVTQTPRYLIKTRGQQVTLSCSPISGHRSVSWYQQTPGQGLQFLFEYFSETQRNKGNFPGRFSGRQFSNSRSEMNVSTLELGDSALYLCASRQQGEGGYTFGSGTRLTVV.

The chain combines TRBV30 with TRBJ2-3; TRBD2 agrees at 7 bases. The V gene's germline CDR1 is GTSNPN and CDR2 SVGIG (reference sequence). This CDR3 is 14 amino acids long. V gave up 1 base and J gave up 4 bases; unmatched junction bases: 5. The CDR3 DNA follows: TGTGCCTGGAGTGCAACGGGGGGAGCAGATACGCAGTATTTT. Encoded protein: CAWSATGGADTQYF.

The chain is built from TRBV5-1 and TRBJ2-5; 11 bases align to TRBD2. The trim removed 4 bases at V and 1 base at J, leaving 3 bases unmatched. The CDR3 totals 15 residues. Germline V gives CDR1 SGHRS, CDR2 YFSETQ. The CDR3 coding sequence is TGCGCCAGCAGCCCTAGCGGGAGGAGCCAAGAGACCCAGTACTTC. Residues: CASSPSGRSQETQYF.

This clone was recorded a few times. Other DNA sequences in the sample encode the same CDR3. V and J are TRBV7-2 and TRBJ2-1; 12 bases are shared with TRBD2. With V trimmed by 5 bases and J by 5 bases, 4 bases remained unmatched. CDR3 length equals 15 residues. Per germline, CDR1 SGHTA and CDR2 FQGNSA. CDR3 region: CASSLGLAGHNEQFF. Written as DNA, the CDR3 is TGTGCCAGCAGCCTTGGACTAGCGGGACACAATGAGCAGTTCTTC.

The CDR3 reads CASSSKGPQAFNEQFF. CDR3 in DNA: TGTGCCAGCAGCTCGAAGGGGCCCCAGGCCTTCAATGAGCAGTTCTTC. The chain carries TRBV7-3 and TRBJ2-1, with D possibly matching TRBD1 (5 bases). The germline gives CDR1 SGHTA, CDR2 FQGTGA. The CDR3 extends over 16 amino acids. V lost 4 bases to trimming and J lost 6 bases, with 19 bases between them.

The rearrangement uses TRBV11-3 and TRBJ2-7; 7 positions match TRBD2. CDR3 size: 13 residues. Losses at the gene ends were 1 base for V and 5 bases for J; bases not matched to a gene: 2. Germline values: CDR1 SGHNT, CDR2 YENEEA. The CDR3, as DNA: TGTGCCAGCAGCTTAGGCGGGAGCAACGAGCAGTACTTC. This codes for CASSLGGSNEQYF. Full variable domain (outside the CDR3, taken from reference TRBV11-3 and TRBJ2-7): EAGVVQSPRYKIIEKKQPVAFWCNPISGHNTLYWYLQNLGQGPELLIRYENEEAVDDSQLPKDRFSAERLKGVDSTLKIQPAELGDSAVYLCASSLGGSNEQYFGPGTRLTVT.

The chain recombines TRBV10-2 with TRBJ1-5; 7 nucleotides align to TRBD1. The length of the CDR3 is 13 residues. CDR1 is WSHSY and CDR2 is SAAADI in the germline V gene. The trim removed 8 bases at V and 4 bases at J, leaving 5 bases unmatched. The CDR3 nucleotides are TGCGCCAGCTCCGGACAGGAAAATCAGCCCCAGCATTTT. It yields the protein CASSGQENQPQHF.

The rearrangement joins TRBV15 to TRBJ2-1, with 10 positions matching TRBD2. Germline-derived CDR1 and CDR2 are LNHNV and YYDKDF (reference sequence). The V gene end was trimmed by 4 bases and the J gene end by 7 bases; junction bases not matched to a gene: 7. The CDR3 extends over 15 amino acids. In DNA form, the CDR3 reads TGTGCCACCAGCAAGGGAGCGGGAGGGAGTAATGAGCAGTTCTTC. Its protein product is CATSKGAGGSNEQFF.

This clone has a single count. The rearrangement links TRBV7-2 to TRBJ1-3; tentatively, D is TRBD1 (6 bases). CDR3 length: 15 residues. Germline CDR1 reads SGHTA; CDR2 reads FQGNSA. Between the trimmed V and J ends, which lost 2 bases and 0 bases, there was a span of 8 bases. The CDR3 sequence: CASSLRGSSGNTIYF. For the CDR3, the DNA is TGTGCCAGCAGCTTAAGGGGGTCCTCTGGAAACACCATATATTTT.

This clone came up once. The chain joins TRBV5-5 to TRBJ1-6; 7 nucleotides agree with TRBD1. V lost 3 bases to trimming and J lost 7 bases; unmatched junction nucleotides: 4. This CDR3 comprises 14 residues. The germline V gene has CDR1 SGHKS and CDR2 YYEKEE (reference sequence). The CDR3 nucleotides are TGTGCCAGCAGCTGGGACAGACGGAATTCACCCCTCCACTTT. The encoded protein is CASSWDRRNSPLHF.

The V and J genes are TRBV7-9 and TRBJ2-2, with 11 bases lining up with TRBD2. Germline V gives CDR1 SEHNR, CDR2 FQNEAQ (reference sequence). This CDR3 spans 15 amino acids. Trimming at V came to 7 bases and at J to 3 bases, leaving 4 bases not matched to a gene. The CDR3 DNA sequence: TGTGCCAGCACCCGGGGACTAGCGGACACCGGGGAGCTGTTTTTT. Its translation is CASTRGLADTGELFF.